This TCR beta chain appears in the sequencing data of a study of cytotoxic CD8 clonotypes in ibrutinib-treated CLL. The study, taken as a whole, reports: Clonality rose at ibrutinib response, held steady in sustained remission, and fell toward baseline at progression. Patients with sustained remission and those progressing were sampled at differing times. Few clonotypes were public, and these shrank or held steady under treatment.

Trimming cost V 0 bases and J 8 bases, with 10 bases left between them. Germline-derived CDR1 and CDR2 are SEHNR and FQNEAQ (reference sequence). The CDR3 is 14 residues long. Libraries were prepared by immunoSEQ multiplex PCR; TCRdb keeps only in-frame clonotypes and omits some of them. The data contain 130,000 or so clones, about 85% of them singletons. In the case of this clone: Its antigen is unknown.

The sequencing used PBMCs, collected after 24 months of ibrutinib treatment. The V and J genes are TRBV7-9 and TRBJ2-2; D is undetermined. The TCR comes from a human donor with chronic lymphocytic leukemia. DNA for the CDR3: TGTGCCAGCAGCTTAGCGCAGATCGTGGGGGAGCTGTTTTTT. It yields the protein CASSLAQIVGELFF.